This is a list of T cell receptor beta chains from one sample in a study of T cell responses to AZD1222 COVID-19 vaccine. Libraries were prepared by immunoSEQ multiplex PCR; TCRdb keeps only in-frame clonotypes and omits some of them. The data contain 140,000 or so clones, 88% of them seen just once; the ten biggest clones take up 3% to 4.5%. The starting material was peripheral blood, obtained on day 0 of AZD1222 vaccination. Receptors originate from an adult in good health. CDR3s include the opening cysteine and the closing phenylalanine or tryptophan. A D gene is named only where the DNA matches it firmly. Some rows mark clone size as missing; the rest say once, few, many or name a class of expanded clone.

J gene | D gene | clone size | V gene | CDR3 length | CDR3 protein | CDR3 DNA
TRBJ2-7 | NA | once | TRBV28 | 15 | CASSLGLARPYEQYF | TGTGCCAGCAGTTTAGGGCTAGCGCGGCCCTACGAGCAGTACTTC
TRBJ1-2 | NA | NA | TRBV7-2 | 13 | CASSFDSNYGYTF | TGTGCCAGCAGCTTTGACTCTAACTATGGCTACACCTTC
TRBJ2-2 | NA | NA | TRBV6-4 | 14 | CASSDGFGTGELFF | TGTGCCAGCAGTGACGGGTTCGGCACCGGGGAGCTGTTTTTT
TRBJ2-7 | NA | few | TRBV3-1/TRBV3-2 | 15 | CASSHVGEGFYEQYF | TGTGCCAGCAGCCATGTGGGGGAAGGTTTTTACGAGCAGTACTTC
TRBJ2-7 | NA | NA | TRBV19 | 13 | CASTLGPTHEQYF | TGTGCCAGTACTCTGGGGCCCACACACGAGCAGTACTTC
TRBJ1-1 | NA | NA | TRBV7-8 | 12 | CASSPRATEAFF | TGTGCCAGCAGCCCCCGAGCCACTGAAGCTTTCTTT
TRBJ1-5 | NA | NA | TRBV7-2 | 14 | CASSLFGGFQPQHF | TGTGCCAGCAGCTTGTTTGGTGGCTTTCAGCCCCAGCATTTT
TRBJ2-1 | NA | NA | TRBV11-3 | 15 | CASSFRTSSYNEQFF | TGTGCCAGCAGCTTCCGCACATCCTCCTACAATGAGCAGTTCTTC
TRBJ2-1 | NA | NA | TRBV7-9 | 14 | CASSSVRLYNEQFF | TGTGCCAGCAGCTCCGTCAGGTTGTACAATGAGCAGTTCTTC
TRBJ1-6 | NA | once | TRBV5-6 | 12 | CASSLVGSPLHF | TGTGCCAGCAGCTTGGTGGGGTCACCCCTCCACTTT
TRBJ1-2 | TRBD1 | NA | TRBV13 | 14 | CASSSPRTGDGYTF | TGTGCCAGCAGCTCCCCCCGGACAGGGGATGGCTACACCTTC
TRBJ2-5 | TRBD1 | NA | TRBV12-3/TRBV12-4 | 13 | CASSPQGWETQYF | TGTGCCAGCAGCCCACAGGGGTGGGAGACCCAGTACTTC
TRBJ2-3 | NA | NA | TRBV7-2 | 14 | CASSFIQYTDTQYF | TGTGCCAGCAGCTTTATACAGTACACAGATACGCAGTATTTT
TRBJ2-1 | NA | few | TRBV6-5 | 14 | CASSYSINDNEQFF | TGTGCCAGCAGTTACTCAATTAATGACAATGAGCAGTTCTTC
TRBJ2-7 | TRBD2 | once | TRBV4-3 | 14 | CASSHRTSSGEQYF | TGCGCCAGCAGCCATAGGACTAGCTCGGGCGAGCAGTACTTC
TRBJ1-2 | TRBD1 | NA | TRBV4-2 | 15 | CASSSGTGDNYGYTF | TGTGCCAGCAGCTCTGGGACAGGGGACAACTATGGCTACACCTTC
TRBJ2-7 | TRBD1 | NA | TRBV6-5 | 13 | CALSWDRLGEQYF | TGTGCCTTAAGCTGGGACAGGCTGGGGGAGCAGTACTTC
TRBJ1-5 | NA | NA | TRBV7-9 | 16 | CASSPLTRGSNQPQHF | TGTGCCAGCAGCCCGCTGACTCGAGGGAGCAATCAGCCCCAGCATTTT
TRBJ2-5 | TRBD2 | NA | TRBV5-1 | 16 | CASSSPGLAGRETQYF | TGCGCCAGCAGCTCCCCCGGGCTAGCGGGAAGGGAGACCCAGTACTTC
TRBJ2-7 | NA | once | TRBV6-5 | 15 | CASSYFGQGGDEQYF | TGTGCCAGCAGTTACTTTGGGCAGGGGGGTGACGAGCAGTACTTC
TRBJ1-1 | NA | NA | TRBV19 | 12 | CASTARNTEAFF | TGTGCCAGTACAGCCAGGAACACTGAAGCTTTCTTT
TRBJ1-1 | NA | NA | TRBV19 | 14 | CASSNRHSNTEAFF | TGTGCCAGTAGTAATAGACACTCGAACACTGAAGCTTTCTTT
TRBJ1-1 | NA | NA | TRBV4-1 | 13 | CASSQQVNTEAFF | TGCGCCAGCAGCCAACAAGTGAACACTGAAGCTTTCTTT
TRBJ1-6 | NA | few | TRBV5-8 | 15 | CASSGRGAPNSPLHF | TGTGCCAGCAGCGGAAGGGGTGCCCCTAATTCACCCCTCCACTTT
TRBJ2-3 | NA | NA | TRBV7-2 | 14 | CASSLGWTTDTQYF | TGTGCCAGCAGCTTAGGTTGGACCACAGATACGCAGTATTTT
TRBJ2-2 | NA | NA | TRBV28 | 16 | CASSSPPPANTGELFF | TGTGCCAGCAGTTCCCCCCCGCCAGCGAACACCGGGGAGCTGTTTTTT
TRBJ1-5 | NA | NA | TRBV4-2 | 16 | CASSQDRGLSNQPQHF | TGTGCCAGCAGCCAAGATCGCGGTTTAAGCAATCAGCCCCAGCATTTT
TRBJ1-2 | NA | once | TRBV28 | 12 | CASSRGDYGYTF | TGTGCCAGCAGTAGGGGAGACTATGGCTACACCTTC
TRBJ2-2 | TRBD1 | NA | TRBV7-9 | 18 | CASSQVWGQGKNTGELFF | TGTGCCAGCAGTCAGGTTTGGGGACAGGGGAAGAACACCGGGGAGCTGTTTTTT
TRBJ1-5 | NA | NA | TRBV7-2 | 15 | CASSLVRDSNQPQHF | TGTGCCAGCAGCTTAGTACGGGACAGCAATCAGCCCCAGCATTTT
TRBJ1-1 | TRBD1 | NA | TRBV30 | 14 | CACHRGGYNTEAFF | TGTGCCTGTCACAGGGGCGGGTATAACACTGAAGCTTTCTTT
TRBJ1-1 | NA | NA | TRBV11-2 | 14 | CASTPSGGSTEAFF | TGTGCCAGCACCCCTTCTGGGGGATCCACTGAAGCTTTCTTT
TRBJ1-5 | NA | NA | TRBV28 | 14 | CATQGSISNQPQHF | TGTGCCACACAAGGGTCGATAAGCAATCAGCCCCAGCATTTT
TRBJ2-3 | TRBD2 | NA | TRBV27 | 15 | CASSLLAGVLDTQYF | TGTGCCAGCAGTCTCCTAGCGGGAGTGCTAGATACGCAGTATTTT
TRBJ1-2 | NA | NA | TRBV7-9 | 14 | CASSVQGGEYGYTF | TGTGCCAGCAGCGTACAGGGAGGAGAGTATGGCTACACCTTC
TRBJ1-1 | NA | NA | TRBV7-9 | 15 | CASSFGEVGDTEAFF | TGTGCCAGCAGCTTCGGAGAAGTCGGGGACACTGAAGCTTTCTTT
TRBJ2-5 | TRBD2 | NA | TRBV9 | 16 | CASSVTSGSLQETQYF | TGTGCCAGCAGCGTAACTAGCGGGAGCCTCCAAGAGACCCAGTACTTC
TRBJ2-7 | TRBD1 | NA | TRBV5-1 | 14 | CASSDRGAQDEQYF | TGCGCCAGCAGTGACAGGGGGGCTCAGGACGAGCAGTACTTC
TRBJ1-5 | NA | NA | TRBV6-1 | 15 | CASSEALGNNQPQHF | TGTGCCAGCAGTGAAGCGCTGGGGAACAATCAGCCCCAGCATTTT
TRBJ1-2 | NA | NA | TRBV14 | 14 | CASSQTQGDYGYTF | TGTGCCAGCAGCCAAACGCAAGGGGACTATGGCTACACCTTC
TRBJ2-1 | NA | NA | TRBV5-1 | 17 | CASSPTGPADGRGEQFF | TGCGCCAGCAGCCCGACCGGGCCAGCAGACGGACGTGGTGAGCAGTTCTTC
TRBJ2-1 | NA | NA | TRBV6-4 | 13 | CASSAARGDEQFF | TGTGCCAGCAGTGCGGCGAGGGGCGATGAGCAGTTCTTC
TRBJ2-7 | NA | few | TRBV7-2 | 13 | CASSPQGAYEQYF | TGTGCCAGCAGCCCGCAAGGGGCGTACGAGCAGTACTTC
TRBJ1-2 | TRBD1 | once | TRBV7-2 | 17 | CASSLVSYRGGGAGYTF | TGTGCCAGCAGCTTAGTTAGTTACCGAGGAGGGGGCGCTGGCTACACCTTC
TRBJ2-3 | NA | NA | TRBV6-4 | 15 | CASSAGGSGTDTQYF | TGTGCCAGCAGTGCAGGGGGGTCAGGCACAGATACGCAGTATTTT
TRBJ1-2 | NA | NA | TRBV19 | 15 | CASSMATGTDYGYTF | TGTGCCAGTAGTATGGCTACCGGGACGGATTATGGCTACACCTTC
TRBJ1-3 | NA | NA | TRBV12-3/TRBV12-4 | 12 | CASSPTGNTIYF | TGTGCCAGCAGCCCCACAGGAAACACCATATATTTT
TRBJ2-3 | TRBD2 | NA | TRBV19 | 15 | CASSRDSGRGDTQYF | TGTGCCAGTTCCCGGGATAGCGGGAGAGGGGATACGCAGTATTTT